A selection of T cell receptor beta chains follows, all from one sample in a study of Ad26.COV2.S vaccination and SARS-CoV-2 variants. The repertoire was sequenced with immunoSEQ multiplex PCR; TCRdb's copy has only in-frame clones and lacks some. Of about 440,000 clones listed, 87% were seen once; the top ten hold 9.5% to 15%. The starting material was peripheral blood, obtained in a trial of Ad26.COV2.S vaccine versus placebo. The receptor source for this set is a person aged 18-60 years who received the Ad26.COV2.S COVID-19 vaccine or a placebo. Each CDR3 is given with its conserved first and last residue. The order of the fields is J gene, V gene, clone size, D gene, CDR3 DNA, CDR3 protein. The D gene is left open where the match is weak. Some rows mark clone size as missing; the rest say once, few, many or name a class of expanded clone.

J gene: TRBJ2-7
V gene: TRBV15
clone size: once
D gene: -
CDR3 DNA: TGTGCCACCAGCGCCATGACTGGAAAGTACTTC
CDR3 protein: CATSAMTGKYF

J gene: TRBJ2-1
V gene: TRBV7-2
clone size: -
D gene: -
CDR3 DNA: TGTGCCAGCAGCCCGGCGGGGTTGTCCTACAATGAGCAGTTCTTC
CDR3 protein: CASSPAGLSYNEQFF

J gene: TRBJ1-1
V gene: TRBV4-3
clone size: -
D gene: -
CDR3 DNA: TGCGCCAGCAGCCAAGATCGGGTGGGTGGTGCTGAAGCTTTCTTT
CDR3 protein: CASSQDRVGGAEAFF

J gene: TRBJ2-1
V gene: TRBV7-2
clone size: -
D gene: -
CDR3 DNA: TGTGCCAGCAGCTTAGCGTTCGCAGGCCGATACAATGAGCAGTTCTTC
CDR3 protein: CASSLAFAGRYNEQFF

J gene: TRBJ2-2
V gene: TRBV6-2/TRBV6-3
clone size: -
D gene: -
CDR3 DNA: TGTGCCAGCAGTTACTCGATCAGGGCCGCAAACACCGGGGAGCTGTTTTTT
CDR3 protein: CASSYSIRAANTGELFF

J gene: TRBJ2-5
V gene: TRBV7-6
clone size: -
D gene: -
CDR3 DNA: TGTGCCAGCAGCTTAGATTGGGAGACCCAGTACTTC
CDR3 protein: CASSLDWETQYF

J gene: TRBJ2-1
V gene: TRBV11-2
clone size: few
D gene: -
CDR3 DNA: TGTGCCAGCAGCTTAAGGAGTTTAGGTGAGCAGTTCTTC
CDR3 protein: CASSLRSLGEQFF

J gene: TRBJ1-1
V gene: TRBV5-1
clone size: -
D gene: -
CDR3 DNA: TGCGCCAGCAGCACCGAGGGGGGTTTAACTGAAGCTTTCTTT
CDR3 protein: CASSTEGGLTEAFF

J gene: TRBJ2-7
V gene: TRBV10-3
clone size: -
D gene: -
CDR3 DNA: TGTGCCATCAAGGCGGGGAGGAGCTCCTACGAGCAGTACTTC
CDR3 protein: CAIKAGRSSYEQYF

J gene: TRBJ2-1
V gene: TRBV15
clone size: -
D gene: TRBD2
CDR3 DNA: TGTGCCACCAGCAGAGATCTGACTAGCGGGAAGTCCTACAATGAGCAGTTCTTC
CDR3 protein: CATSRDLTSGKSYNEQFF

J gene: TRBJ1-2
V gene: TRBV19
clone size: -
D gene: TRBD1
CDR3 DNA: TGTGCCAGTAGTGAACCCGGGACAGGTTATGGCTACACCTTC
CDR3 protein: CASSEPGTGYGYTF

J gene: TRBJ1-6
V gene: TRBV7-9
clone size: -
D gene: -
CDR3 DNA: TGTGCCAGCAGCTTACCGAATTCACCCCTCCACTTT
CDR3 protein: CASSLPNSPLHF

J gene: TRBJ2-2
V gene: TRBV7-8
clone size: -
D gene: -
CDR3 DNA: TGTGCCAGCAGCTTAGCGTCCGCTAAACAGCGGGAGCTGTTTTTT
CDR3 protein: CASSLASAKQRELFF

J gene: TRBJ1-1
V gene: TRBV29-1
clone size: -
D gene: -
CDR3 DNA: TGCAGCGTTGACCCCTCAGGGATGAACACTGAAGCTTTCTTT
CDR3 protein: CSVDPSGMNTEAFF

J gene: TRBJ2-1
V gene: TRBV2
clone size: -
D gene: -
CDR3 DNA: TGTGCCAGCAAGGCCAGGAGCGGAGGAGCTCCTACAATGAGCAGTAGAGGGTACAATGAGCAGTTCTTC
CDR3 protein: CASKARSGGAPTMSSRGYNEQFF

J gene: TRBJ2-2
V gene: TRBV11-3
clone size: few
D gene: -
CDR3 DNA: TGTGCCAGCAGCTTGGCAGGGAGCACCGGGGAGCTGTTTTTT
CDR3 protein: CASSLAGSTGELFF

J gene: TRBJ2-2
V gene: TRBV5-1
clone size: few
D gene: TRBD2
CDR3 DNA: TGCGCCAGCAGCTTGATAGCGGGAACCACCGGGGAGCTGTTTTTT
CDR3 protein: CASSLIAGTTGELFF

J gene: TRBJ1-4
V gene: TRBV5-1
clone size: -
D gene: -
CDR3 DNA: TGCGCCAGCAGGGCTAGTAATGAAAAACTGTTTTTT
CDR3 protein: CASRASNEKLFF

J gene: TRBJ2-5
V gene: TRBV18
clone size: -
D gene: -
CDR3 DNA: TGTGCCAGCTCACGCTCCCAGGAGACCCAGTACTTC
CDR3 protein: CASSRSQETQYF

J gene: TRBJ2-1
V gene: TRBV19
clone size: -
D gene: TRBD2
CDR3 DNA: TGTGCCAGTAGTAGAGGGGGACTAGCGGGAGGGGGTGAGCAGTTCTTC
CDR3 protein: CASSRGGLAGGGEQFF

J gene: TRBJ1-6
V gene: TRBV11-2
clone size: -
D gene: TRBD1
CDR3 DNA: TGTGCCAGCAGCTTAGGAGTGACAGGGGGATCACCCCTCCACTTT
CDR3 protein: CASSLGVTGGSPLHF

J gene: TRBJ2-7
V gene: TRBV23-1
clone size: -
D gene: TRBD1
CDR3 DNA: TGCGCCAGCAGTCCAGGGCCCCGGGACAGTAGCTCCTACGAGCAGTACTTC
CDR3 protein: CASSPGPRDSSSYEQYF

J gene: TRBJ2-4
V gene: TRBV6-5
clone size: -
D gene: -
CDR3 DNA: TGTGCCAGCAGTTACTCGTCGGGGGTAGAGGGAAACATTCAGTACTTC
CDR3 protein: CASSYSSGVEGNIQYF

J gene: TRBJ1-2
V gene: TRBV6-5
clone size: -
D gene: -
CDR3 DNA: TGTGCCAGCAGTTACGACTACAGCTCATCTAACTATGGCTACACCTTC
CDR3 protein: CASSYDYSSSNYGYTF